This entry concerns a single TCR beta chain. The antigen is unknown. Germline V gene lookup returns CDR1 MRHNA and CDR2 SNTAGT. V shed 0 bases and J 6 bases; nucleotides not matched to a gene: 8. CDR3 length: 15 amino acids. The protocol was immunoSEQ multiplex PCR, while the TCRdb copy is restricted to in-frame clones and leaves out a portion. The sample has 150,000 or so clones, about nine tenths seen once. The data are from a study of T cell responses to AZD1222 COVID-19 vaccine. Study results and caveats: Vaccine-associated CD4 TCRs ranged over spike, dominating at 160-218 and 743-854. Seropositivity was recorded at baseline in only a handful of AZD1222 recipients. Nearly half of spike-specific TCRs reportedly target variant regions that are unmutated in the B.1.351 and B.1.1.7 variants. Clonal diversity was possibly underestimated; the donors were predominantly white British and more often female.

The receptor comes from an adult in good health. The chain recombines TRBV6-4 with TRBJ2-7, with 7 bases identical to TRBD1. The sequencing used peripheral blood, collected on day 0 of AZD1222 vaccination. CDR3 nucleotides: TGTGCCAGCAGTGACTCCCCACAGGGGTTCGCCGAGCAGTACTTC. Encoded protein: CASSDSPQGFAEQYF.